This entry lists 4 T cell receptor beta chains sequenced from one sample in a study of response to subunit inactivated influenza vaccine. TCRdb itself ran the RT-PCR reads through MiXCR, one entry per CDR3 protein. This sample yields 450,000 to 700,000 distinct CDR3 sequences, of which less than 15% are seen a single time; 8.5% to 14% belongs to the top ten. The source was PBMCs from blood, collected 12 days after vaccination. These receptors all stem from a man aged 50 to 60 who received an inactivated influenza vaccine.

This clonotype showed up just a few times. The rearrangement joins TRBV4-3 to TRBJ2-3; possibly TRBD1 for D (5 bases). Trimming left V 0 bases short and J 11 bases short, with 18 bases between. CDR1 and CDR2 (germline): LGHNA, YSLEER. This CDR3 is 15 amino acids long. CDR3 DNA: TGCGCCAGCAGCCAAGAGGTCCAGCAGGGCTGGGGGCAGTATTTT. The encoded protein is CASSQEVQQGWGQYF.

This clonotype was detected a few times. CDR3 loop: CSARVSGGPNEQFF. The CDR3 nucleotides read TGCAGTGCTAGAGTCAGCGGGGGCCCCAATGAGCAGTTCTTC. V and J are TRBV20-1 and TRBJ2-1, with 8 nucleotides matching TRBD2. This CDR3 comprises 14 residues. CDR1 and CDR2 (germline): DFQATT, SNEGSKA (reference sequence). J gave up 6 bases and V 1 base, and 5 bases lay outside the gene matches.

As to this clonotype: A much larger clone lies one base from this, so it may be a read error. The V gene is TRBV2, the J gene TRBJ2-2; the match to TRBD1 covers 7 bases. The CDR3 loop spans 14 amino acids. Germline CDR1 SNHLY, CDR2 FYNNEI. In DNA form, the CDR3 reads TGTGCCTGCAGTCTCAGACAGGGCCCCGGGGAGCTGTTTTTT. Encoded protein: CACSLRQGPGELFF. Based on the CDR3 plus reference TRBV2 and TRBJ2-2, the full variable domain is EPEVTQTPSHQVTQMGQEVILRCVPISNHLYFYWYRQILGQKVEFLVSFYNNEISEKSEIFDDQFSVERPDGSNFTLKIRSTKLEDSAMYFCACSLRQGPGELFFGEGSRLTVL.

In its sample, this clonotype was seen a few times. The chain is built from TRBV12-3 or TRBV12-4 and TRBJ1-2; 9 bases agree with TRBD1. The CDR3 has 14 amino acids. J was trimmed by 4 bases and V by 7 bases; bases with no gene match: 7. CDR3 sequence (DNA): TGTGCCAGCACGGACAGGGGCGCTTCCTATGGCTACACCTTC. It is translated as CASTDRGASYGYTF.